One sample yielded the 5 T cell receptor beta chains listed below, sequenced in a study of OX40 agonist ivuxolimab in advanced cancers. Clones were sequenced by immunoSEQ multiplex PCR, and TCRdb holds only the in-frame ones, with some missing. The sample has about 38,000 clones; 70% to 85% are singletons. Here the sequenced sample was CD4+ or CD8+ T cells sorted from blood, taken in a trial of the OX40 agonist ivuxolimab. Receptors were obtained from an adult with an advanced solid tumor such as melanoma, head and neck, liver or kidney cancer.

The chain carries TRBV5-5 and TRBJ2-7; a weak D match, TRBD2 (6 bases). Germline CDR1 is SGHKS and CDR2 is YYEKEE (reference sequence). The V and J ends lost 0 bases and 0 bases respectively, with 10 bases between them. The CDR3 totals 15 residues. The CDR3 sequence is CASSLGLDFSYEQYF. Here the CDR3 DNA reads TGTGCCAGCAGCTTGGGACTAGACTTCTCCTACGAGCAGTACTTC.

The rearrangement links TRBV2 to TRBJ1-4; TRBD1 matches at 7 bases. The length of the CDR3 is 17 residues. CDR1 and CDR2 (germline): SNHLY, FYNNEI. The trim removed 3 bases at V and 3 bases at J, leaving 10 bases unmatched. The CDR3: CASSDKVGQGANEKLFF. CDR3 bases: TGTGCCAGCAGTGACAAGGTTGGGCAGGGGGCTAATGAAAAACTGTTTTTT. Based on the CDR3 plus reference TRBV2 and TRBJ1-4, the full variable domain is EPEVTQTPSHQVTQMGQEVILRCVPISNHLYFYWYRQILGQKVEFLVSFYNNEISEKSEIFDDQFSVERPDGSNFTLKIRSTKLEDSAMYFCASSDKVGQGANEKLFFGSGTQLSVL.

This sequence joins TRBV19 and TRBJ2-1; D call uncertain. V was pared by 5 bases and J by 7 bases, with 12 bases between. The CDR3 has 13 amino acids. CDR1 is LNHDA and CDR2 is SQIVND in the germline V gene (reference sequence). Written as DNA, the CDR3 is TGTGCCAGTAGTGAGTTCCTTGGGAATGAGCAGTTCTTC. Translating it yields CASSEFLGNEQFF.

This chain connects TRBV28 to TRBJ2-1; 9 bases align to TRBD2. The CDR3 contains 21 residues. After removal of 6 bases from V and 5 bases from J, the junction contained 26 bases not matched to a gene. Germline loops: CDR1 MDHEN, CDR2 SYDVKM. CDR3 in DNA: TGTGCCAGCAGCTCCCAAATAGCGAAGGGGCAGGGTAGCGGGGGCAACAATGAGCAGTTCTTC. Amino acid sequence: CASSSQIAKGQGSGGNNEQFF.

This clone was recorded once. The chain uses TRBV28 and TRBJ2-1; TRBD2 agrees at 7 bases. From germline, CDR1 is MDHEN and CDR2 SYDVKM. V shed 6 bases, J shed 4 bases, and the junction held 6 bases outside the gene matches. This CDR3 comprises 14 residues. CDR3 sequence reads: CASRGWEGYNEQFF. The CDR3 DNA follows: TGTGCCAGCAGGGGGTGGGAGGGTTACAATGAGCAGTTCTTC.